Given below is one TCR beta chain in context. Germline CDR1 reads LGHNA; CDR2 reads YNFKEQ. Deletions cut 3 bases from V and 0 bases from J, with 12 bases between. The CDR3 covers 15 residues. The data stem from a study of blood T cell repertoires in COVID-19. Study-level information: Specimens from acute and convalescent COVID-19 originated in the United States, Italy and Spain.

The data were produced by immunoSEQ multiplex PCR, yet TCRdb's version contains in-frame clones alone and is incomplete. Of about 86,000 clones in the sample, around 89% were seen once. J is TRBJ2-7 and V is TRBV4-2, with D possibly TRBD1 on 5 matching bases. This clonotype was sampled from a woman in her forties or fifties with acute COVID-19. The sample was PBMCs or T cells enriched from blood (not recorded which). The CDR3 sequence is CASSQSQGPSYEQYF. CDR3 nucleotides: TGTGCCAGCAGCCAGTCGCAGGGCCCCTCCTACGAGCAGTACTTC.